The T cell receptor beta chain described here comes from a study of PD-1 blockade in classical Hodgkin lymphoma. At the level of the study: Every 2 weeks, patients got 3 mg/kg intravenous nivolumab.

Germline lookup yields CDR1 GTSNPN and CDR2 SVGIG (reference sequence). V was trimmed by 2 bases and J by 4 bases, leaving 11 bases between them. This CDR3 has 13 residues. Clones were sequenced by immunoSEQ multiplex PCR, and TCRdb holds only the in-frame ones, with some missing. Found here are some 13,000 clones, approximately 86% of them singletons; the top ten hold roughly 35%. Every patient relapsed after autologous stem cell transplantation, and brentuximab vedotin exposure varied. The sample here was peripheral blood mononuclear cells (PBMCs), taken at baseline. The chain couples TRBV30 to TRBJ2-5; D gene unclear. The TCR comes from a human donor with classical Hodgkin lymphoma. The CDR3 DNA follows: TGTGCCTGGAGTTCTCCGTCCACAGAGACCCAGTACTTC. Translated: CAWSSPSTETQYF.